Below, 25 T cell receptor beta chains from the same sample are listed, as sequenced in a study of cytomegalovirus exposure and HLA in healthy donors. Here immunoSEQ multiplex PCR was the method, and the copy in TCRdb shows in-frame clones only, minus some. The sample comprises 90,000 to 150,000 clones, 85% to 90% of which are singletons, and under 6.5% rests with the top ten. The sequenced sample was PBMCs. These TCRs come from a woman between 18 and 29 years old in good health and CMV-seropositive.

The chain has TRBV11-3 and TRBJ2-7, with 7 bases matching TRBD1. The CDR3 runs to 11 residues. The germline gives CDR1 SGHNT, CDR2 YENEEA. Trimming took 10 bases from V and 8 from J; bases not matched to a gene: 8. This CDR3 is CATSEDRKQYF. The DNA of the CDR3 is TGTGCCACCTCCGAGGACAGGAAGCAGTACTTC.

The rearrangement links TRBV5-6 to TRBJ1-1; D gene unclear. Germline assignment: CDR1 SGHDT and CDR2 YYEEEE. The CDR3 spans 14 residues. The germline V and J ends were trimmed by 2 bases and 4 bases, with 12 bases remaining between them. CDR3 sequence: CASSFGRPATEAFF. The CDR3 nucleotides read TGTGCCAGCAGCTTTGGGCGCCCCGCCACTGAAGCTTTCTTT.

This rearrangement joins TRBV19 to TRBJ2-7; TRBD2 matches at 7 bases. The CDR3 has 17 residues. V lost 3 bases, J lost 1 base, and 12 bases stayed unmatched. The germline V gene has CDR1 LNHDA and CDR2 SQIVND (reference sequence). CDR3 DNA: TGTGCCAGTAGTATCTCCTACGGGGGGAGCGGTTCCTACGAGCAGTACTTC. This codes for CASSISYGGSGSYEQYF.

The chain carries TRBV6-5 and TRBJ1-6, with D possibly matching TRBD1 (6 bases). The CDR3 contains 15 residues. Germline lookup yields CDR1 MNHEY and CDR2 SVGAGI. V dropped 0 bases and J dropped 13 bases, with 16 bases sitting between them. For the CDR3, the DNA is TGTGCCAGCAGTTACTCGACACAGGGAGCCTCTCCCCTCCACTTT. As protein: CASSYSTQGASPLHF.

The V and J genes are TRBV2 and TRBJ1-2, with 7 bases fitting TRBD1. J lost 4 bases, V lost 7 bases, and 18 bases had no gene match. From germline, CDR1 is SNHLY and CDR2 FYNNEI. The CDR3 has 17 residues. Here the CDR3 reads CASTQDRDTLEIYGYTF. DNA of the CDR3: TGTGCCAGCACCCAAGACAGGGACACCCTAGAAATCTATGGCTACACCTTC.

CDR3 loop: CASSQVSRLNEKTQYF. The CDR3, as DNA: TGCGCCAGCAGCCAAGTTAGCCGCCTTAATGAAAAGACCCAGTACTTC. This chain connects TRBV4-1 to TRBJ2-5; D gene unclear. CDR1 and CDR2 from the germline V gene are MGHRA and YSYEKL. V lost 1 base to trimming and J lost 6 bases, with 18 bases between them. The CDR3 runs 16 residues.

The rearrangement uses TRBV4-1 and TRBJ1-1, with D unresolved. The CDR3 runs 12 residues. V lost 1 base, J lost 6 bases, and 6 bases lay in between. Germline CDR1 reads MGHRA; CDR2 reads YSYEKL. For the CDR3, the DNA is TGCGCCAGCAGCCAAGGGCGGTCTGAAGCTTTCTTT. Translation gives CASSQGRSEAFF.

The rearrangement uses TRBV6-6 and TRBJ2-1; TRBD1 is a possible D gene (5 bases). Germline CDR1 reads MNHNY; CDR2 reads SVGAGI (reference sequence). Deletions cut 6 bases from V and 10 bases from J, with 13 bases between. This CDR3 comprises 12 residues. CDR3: CASSFRAFEQFF. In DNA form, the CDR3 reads TGTGCCAGCAGCTTCAGGGCTTTCGAGCAGTTCTTC.

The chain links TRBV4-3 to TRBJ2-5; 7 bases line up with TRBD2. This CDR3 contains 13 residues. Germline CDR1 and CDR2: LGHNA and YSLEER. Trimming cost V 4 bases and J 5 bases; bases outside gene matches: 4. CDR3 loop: CASSPGLGETQYF. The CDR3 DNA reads TGCGCCAGCAGCCCAGGACTAGGGGAGACCCAGTACTTC.

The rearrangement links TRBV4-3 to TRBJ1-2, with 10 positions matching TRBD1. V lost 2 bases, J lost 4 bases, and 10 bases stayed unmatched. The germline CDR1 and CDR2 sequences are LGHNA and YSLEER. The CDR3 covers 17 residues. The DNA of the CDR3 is TGCGCCAGCAGCCAAATGACAGGGGGCGTCAGCTTCTATGGCTACACCTTC. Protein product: CASSQMTGGVSFYGYTF.

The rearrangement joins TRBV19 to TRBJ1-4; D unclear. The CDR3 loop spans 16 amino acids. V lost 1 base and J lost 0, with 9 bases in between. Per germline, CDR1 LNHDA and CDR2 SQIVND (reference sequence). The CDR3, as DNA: TGTGCCAGTAGTATAGGAGCGACTGCAACTAATGAAAAACTGTTTTTT. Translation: CASSIGATATNEKLFF.

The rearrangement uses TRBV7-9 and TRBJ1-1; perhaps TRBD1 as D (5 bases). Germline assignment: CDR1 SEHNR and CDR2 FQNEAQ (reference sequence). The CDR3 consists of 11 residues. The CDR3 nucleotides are TGTGTGACCGACAGACACACTGAAGCTTTCTTT. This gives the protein CVTDRHTEAFF.

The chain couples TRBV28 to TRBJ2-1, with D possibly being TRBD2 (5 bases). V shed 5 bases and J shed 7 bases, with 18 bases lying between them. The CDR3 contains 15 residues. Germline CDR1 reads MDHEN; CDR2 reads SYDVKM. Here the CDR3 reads CASSPGLGVLNEQFF. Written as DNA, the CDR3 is TGTGCCAGCAGTCCAGGACTCGGGGTGCTGAATGAGCAGTTCTTC. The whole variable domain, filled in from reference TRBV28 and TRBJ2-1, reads DVKVTQSSRYLVKRTGEKVFLECVQDMDHENMFWYRQDPGLGLRLIYFSYDVKMKEKGDIPEGYSVSREKKERFSLILESASTNQTSMYLCASSPGLGVLNEQFFGPGTRLTVL.

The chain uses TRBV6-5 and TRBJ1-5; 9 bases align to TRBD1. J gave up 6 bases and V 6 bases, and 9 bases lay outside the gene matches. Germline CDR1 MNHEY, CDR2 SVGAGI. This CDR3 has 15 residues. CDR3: CASRPGTGTFQPQHF. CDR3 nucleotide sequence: TGTGCCAGCAGACCAGGGACAGGGACTTTTCAGCCCCAGCATTTT.

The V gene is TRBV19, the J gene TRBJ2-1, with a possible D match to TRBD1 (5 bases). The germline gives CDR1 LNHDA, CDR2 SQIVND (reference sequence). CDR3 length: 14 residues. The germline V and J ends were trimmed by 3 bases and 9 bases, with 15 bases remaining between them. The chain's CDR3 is CASSMGPTGFEQFF. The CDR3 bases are TGTGCCAGTAGTATGGGCCCTACAGGCTTTGAGCAGTTCTTC.

This CDR3 is CATSTDRLSGNTIYF. For the CDR3, the DNA is TGTGCCACCAGCACTGACAGGCTTTCTGGAAACACCATATATTTT. V usage is TRBV15 and J usage is TRBJ1-3; D perhaps matches TRBD1 (6 bases). V was trimmed by 4 bases and J by 1 base, leaving 11 bases between them. Looked up from germline, CDR1 is LNHNV and CDR2 is YYDKDF (reference sequence). The CDR3 is 15 amino acids.

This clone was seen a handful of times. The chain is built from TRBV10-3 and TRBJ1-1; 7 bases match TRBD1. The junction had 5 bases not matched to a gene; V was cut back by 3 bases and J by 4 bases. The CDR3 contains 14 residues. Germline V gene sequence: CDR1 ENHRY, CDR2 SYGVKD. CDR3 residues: CAISDPTGSTEAFF. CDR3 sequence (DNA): TGTGCCATCAGTGATCCGACAGGGAGCACTGAAGCTTTCTTT.

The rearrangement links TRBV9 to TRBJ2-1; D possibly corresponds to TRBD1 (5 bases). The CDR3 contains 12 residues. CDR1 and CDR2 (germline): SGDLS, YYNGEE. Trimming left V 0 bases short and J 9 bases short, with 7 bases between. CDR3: CASSVEGAEQFF. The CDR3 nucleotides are TGTGCCAGCAGCGTAGAAGGGGCTGAGCAGTTCTTC. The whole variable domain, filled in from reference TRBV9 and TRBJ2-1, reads DSGVTQTPKHLITATGQRVTLRCSPRSGDLSVYWYQQSLDQGLQFLIQYYNGEERAKGNILERFSAQQFPDLHSELNLSSLELGDSALYFCASSVEGAEQFFGPGTRLTVL.

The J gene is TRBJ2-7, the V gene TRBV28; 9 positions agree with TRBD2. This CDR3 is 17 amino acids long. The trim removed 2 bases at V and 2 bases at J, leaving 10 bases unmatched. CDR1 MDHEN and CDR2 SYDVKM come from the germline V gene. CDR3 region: CASSLNSASGATYEQYF. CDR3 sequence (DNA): TGTGCCAGCAGTTTAAATTCGGCTAGCGGGGCAACCTACGAGCAGTACTTC.

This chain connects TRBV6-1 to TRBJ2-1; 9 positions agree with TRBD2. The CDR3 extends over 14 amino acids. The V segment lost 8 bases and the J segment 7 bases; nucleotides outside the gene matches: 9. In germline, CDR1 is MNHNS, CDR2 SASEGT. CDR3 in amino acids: CASLRRGGRNEQFF. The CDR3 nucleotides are TGTGCCAGCCTTCGGCGGGGGGGTAGGAATGAGCAGTTCTTC.

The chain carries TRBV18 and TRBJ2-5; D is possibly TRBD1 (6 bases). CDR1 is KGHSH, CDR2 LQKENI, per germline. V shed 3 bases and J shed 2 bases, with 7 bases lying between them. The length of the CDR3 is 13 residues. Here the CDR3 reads CASSPDSQETQYF. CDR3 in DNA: TGTGCCAGCTCACCGGACAGTCAAGAGACCCAGTACTTC.

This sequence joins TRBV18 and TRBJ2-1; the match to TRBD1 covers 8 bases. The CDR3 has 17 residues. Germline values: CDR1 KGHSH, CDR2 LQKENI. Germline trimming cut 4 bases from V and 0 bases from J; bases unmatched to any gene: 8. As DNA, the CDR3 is TGTGCCAGCTCACTTGCCACCGGGACAGGCTCCTACAATGAGCAGTTCTTC. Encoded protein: CASSLATGTGSYNEQFF.

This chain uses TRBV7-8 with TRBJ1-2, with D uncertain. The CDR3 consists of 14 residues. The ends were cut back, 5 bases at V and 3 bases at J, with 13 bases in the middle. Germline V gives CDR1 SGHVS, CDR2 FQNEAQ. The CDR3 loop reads CASSRGARDYGYTF. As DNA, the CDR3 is TGTGCCAGCAGCCGGGGAGCACGCGACTATGGCTACACCTTC.

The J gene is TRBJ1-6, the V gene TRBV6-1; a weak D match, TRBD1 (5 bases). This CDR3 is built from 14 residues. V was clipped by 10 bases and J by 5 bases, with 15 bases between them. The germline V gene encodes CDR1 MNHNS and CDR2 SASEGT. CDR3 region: CATNLQQDNSPLHF. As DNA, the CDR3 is TGTGCCACAAACCTTCAACAGGATAATTCACCCCTCCACTTT.

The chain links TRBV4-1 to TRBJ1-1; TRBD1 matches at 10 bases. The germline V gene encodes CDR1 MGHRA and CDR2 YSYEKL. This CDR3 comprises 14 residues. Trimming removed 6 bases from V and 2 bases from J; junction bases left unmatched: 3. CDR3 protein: CASSRTGGNTEAFF. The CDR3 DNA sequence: TGCGCCAGCAGTCGGACAGGGGGAAACACTGAAGCTTTCTTT.